The clone carrying this TCR beta chain was seen a single time. The CDR3 runs 13 residues. Germline V gene data show CDR1 as SGHAT and CDR2 as FQDESV (reference sequence). J gave up 9 bases and V 3 bases, and 8 bases lay outside the gene matches. This sample was included in a study of cytomegalovirus exposure and HLA in healthy donors. The PCR contained 60 Vbeta and 13 Jbeta primers. Data came from immunoSEQ multiplex PCR; TCRdb stores just in-frame clones and leaves some out. Among under 200,000 clones listed, 82% were seen once. The J gene is TRBJ2-7, the V gene TRBV11-1, with 7 bases fitting TRBD1. The sequenced sample was PBMCs. The origin of this receptor is a girl aged 5-17 years in good health and CMV-seropositive. This chain's CDR3 is CASSFPGTVLQYF. The CDR3 DNA sequence: TGTGCCAGCAGCTTCCCAGGGACAGTATTGCAGTACTTC.